This T cell receptor (beta chain) was captured in a study of T cell responses to AZD1222 COVID-19 vaccine. Turning to the study itself: Recipients boosted at about 4 weeks or about 12 weeks are pooled.

Here immunoSEQ multiplex PCR was the method, and the copy in TCRdb shows in-frame clones only, minus some. The sample contains approximately 260,000 clones, approximately 95% of which appear only once. Germline V lookup: CDR1 SGHRS, CDR2 YFSETQ. J lost 4 bases, V lost 4 bases, and 7 bases had no gene match. The CDR3 has 15 residues. Specimen: peripheral blood, collected on day 0 of AZD1222 vaccination. The sequence came from an adult in good health. This sequence joins TRBV5-1 and TRBJ1-1; TRBD1 agrees at 10 bases. The CDR3, as DNA: TGCGCCAGCAGCCAAGGACAGGGGGATGGCACTGAAGCTTTCTTT. Its protein product is CASSQGQGDGTEAFF.